The rows below give T cell receptor beta chains drawn from one sample of a study of T cells after yellow fever vaccination. TCRdb redid the calling of the 5' RACE reads with MiXCR, one entry per CDR3 protein. In the table there are around 300,000 distinct CDR3 sequences, about 4% of which are singletons. Source: PBMCs, taken 5 days after the yellow fever booster vaccination. The receptors were sampled from a man between 18 and 29 years old who received the YFV17D yellow fever vaccine. Each CDR3 is given with its conserved first and last residue. Each record gives: clone size, CDR3 length, D gene, V gene, J gene, CDR3 protein, CDR3 DNA. D genes are given only for firm matches. Size is stated for part of the rows, as once, few or many counts, or as a class when the clone is expanded.

abundance: few; len: 18; d_gene: NA; v_gene: TRBV5-1; j_gene: TRBJ2-2; CDR3aa: CASSLGNSMVRDTGELFF; CDR3nt: TGCGCCAGCAGTTTGGGGAACTCGATGGTGAGGGACACCGGGGAGCTGTTTTTT
abundance: NA; len: 14; d_gene: NA; v_gene: TRBV19; j_gene: TRBJ1-5; CDR3aa: CASSISSGDQPQHF; CDR3nt: TGTGCCAGTAGTATTAGCAGTGGGGATCAGCCCCAGCATTTT
abundance: many; len: 15; d_gene: NA; v_gene: TRBV4-2; j_gene: TRBJ1-2; CDR3aa: CASSQDWSGAVGYTF; CDR3nt: TGTGCCAGCAGCCAAGATTGGTCGGGGGCAGTTGGCTACACCTTC
abundance: few; len: 16; d_gene: TRBD2; v_gene: TRBV20-1; j_gene: TRBJ2-7; CDR3aa: CSARVEFGGGPDEQYF; CDR3nt: TGCAGTGCTAGAGTGGAGTTCGGGGGGGGCCCCGACGAGCAGTACTTC
abundance: NA; len: 16; d_gene: NA; v_gene: TRBV5-1; j_gene: TRBJ1-1; CDR3aa: CASSLAGSGLGTEAFF; CDR3nt: TGCGCCAGCAGCTTGGCGGGGTCGGGGCTGGGCACTGAAGCTTTCTTT
abundance: many; len: 15; d_gene: TRBD2; v_gene: TRBV10-2; j_gene: TRBJ2-5; CDR3aa: CASSESSGGGETQYF; CDR3nt: TGCGCCAGCAGTGAGTCTAGCGGGGGGGGAGAGACCCAGTACTTC
abundance: NA; len: 15; d_gene: TRBD1; v_gene: TRBV7-3; j_gene: TRBJ1-6; CDR3aa: CASSVTGTGNSPLHF; CDR3nt: TGTGCCAGCAGCGTAACCGGGACAGGCAATTCACCCCTCCACTTT
abundance: NA; len: 18; d_gene: TRBD2; v_gene: TRBV11-2; j_gene: TRBJ2-4; CDR3aa: CASSGRTSGLLAKNIQYF; CDR3nt: TGTGCCAGCAGCGGGAGGACTAGCGGGCTACTAGCCAAAAACATTCAGTACTTC
abundance: many; len: 13; d_gene: TRBD1; v_gene: TRBV29-1; j_gene: TRBJ1-1; CDR3aa: CSVRDRENTEAFF; CDR3nt: TGCAGCGTCCGGGACAGGGAGAACACTGAAGCTTTCTTT
abundance: many; len: 12; d_gene: NA; v_gene: TRBV12-3/TRBV12-4; j_gene: TRBJ2-2; CDR3aa: CASSFGAGELFF; CDR3nt: TGTGCCAGCAGTTTTGGGGCCGGGGAGCTGTTTTTT
abundance: many; len: 13; d_gene: NA; v_gene: TRBV4-3; j_gene: TRBJ2-5; CDR3aa: CASSRAGEETQYF; CDR3nt: TGCGCCAGCAGCCGGGCAGGGGAAGAGACCCAGTACTTC
abundance: few; len: 13; d_gene: TRBD1; v_gene: TRBV20-1; j_gene: TRBJ2-5; CDR3aa: CSAYGQEQETQYF; CDR3nt: TGCAGTGCTTACGGACAGGAACAAGAGACCCAGTACTTC
abundance: many; len: 12; d_gene: NA; v_gene: TRBV7-9; j_gene: TRBJ1-1; CDR3aa: CASSLLNTEAFF; CDR3nt: TGTGCCAGCAGCTTACTCAACACTGAAGCTTTCTTT
abundance: NA; len: 17; d_gene: TRBD2; v_gene: TRBV6-5; j_gene: TRBJ2-2; CDR3aa: CASSYSGSGGATGELFF; CDR3nt: TGTGCCAGCAGTTACTCGGGTAGCGGGGGGGCCACCGGGGAGCTGTTTTTT
abundance: NA; len: 15; d_gene: NA; v_gene: TRBV6-5; j_gene: TRBJ2-5; CDR3aa: CASSYSGGAGETQYF; CDR3nt: TGTGCCAGCAGTTACTCTGGGGGGGCGGGTGAGACCCAGTACTTC
abundance: few; len: 15; d_gene: NA; v_gene: TRBV20-1; j_gene: TRBJ2-2; CDR3aa: CSARNLLDNTGELFF; CDR3nt: TGCAGTGCTAGGAACCTTTTGGATAACACCGGGGAGCTGTTTTTT
abundance: few; len: 14; d_gene: NA; v_gene: TRBV7-8; j_gene: TRBJ2-5; CDR3aa: CASSFAALGETQYF; CDR3nt: TGTGCCAGCAGCTTCGCTGCCCTTGGAGAGACCCAGTACTTC
abundance: NA; len: 16; d_gene: NA; v_gene: TRBV20-1; j_gene: TRBJ2-2; CDR3aa: CSARDTAGTNTGELFF; CDR3nt: TGCAGTGCTAGAGATACGGCCGGGACTAACACCGGGGAGCTGTTTTTT
abundance: NA; len: 15; d_gene: TRBD2; v_gene: TRBV12-3/TRBV12-4; j_gene: TRBJ2-1; CDR3aa: CASSLVAGGFNEQFF; CDR3nt: TGTGCCAGCAGTTTAGTAGCGGGGGGGTTTAATGAGCAGTTCTTC
abundance: NA; len: 17; d_gene: NA; v_gene: TRBV5-1; j_gene: TRBJ2-1; CDR3aa: CASSLAREGRDYNEQFF; CDR3nt: TGCGCCAGCAGCTTGGCCAGGGAAGGTCGCGACTACAATGAGCAGTTCTTC
abundance: few; len: 15; d_gene: TRBD1; v_gene: TRBV7-6; j_gene: TRBJ2-2; CDR3aa: CATDRDRGRSGELFF; CDR3nt: TGTGCCACGGACCGGGACAGGGGGCGGTCCGGGGAGCTGTTTTTT
abundance: NA; len: 18; d_gene: NA; v_gene: TRBV9; j_gene: TRBJ2-2; CDR3aa: CASSVGQGVRGSTGELFF; CDR3nt: TGTGCCAGCAGCGTAGGGCAGGGGGTTCGCGGGAGCACCGGGGAGCTGTTTTTT
abundance: NA; len: 14; d_gene: NA; v_gene: TRBV4-1; j_gene: TRBJ1-3; CDR3aa: CASSQMGAGNTIYF; CDR3nt: TGCGCCAGCAGCCAGATGGGCGCTGGAAACACCATATATTTT
abundance: NA; len: 14; d_gene: NA; v_gene: TRBV7-9; j_gene: TRBJ1-2; CDR3aa: CASNPGQPSYGYTF; CDR3nt: TGTGCCAGCAACCCAGGACAGCCAAGCTATGGCTACACCTTC